A single sample gave rise to the 5 T cell receptor beta chains below, sequenced in a study of neoadjuvant anti-PD-1 for oral cavity cancer. The repertoire was sequenced with immunoSEQ multiplex PCR; TCRdb's copy has only in-frame clones and lacks some. This table has roughly 10,000 clones, 52% appearing once. The sample consisted of tumor tissue, taken before nivolumab (anti-PD-1) treatment. The source is a person between 40 and 85 years old with oral cavity squamous cell carcinoma.

The rearrangement joins TRBV4-2 to TRBJ2-3, with 9 bases lining up with TRBD2. V shed 0 bases and J 7 bases; nucleotides not matched to a gene: 11. CDR1 and CDR2 (germline): LGHNA, YNFKEQ. The CDR3 loop spans 17 amino acids. The CDR3 DNA reads as TGTGCCAGCAGCCAAGAATTGGGGCGGGGGGGCCCAAATACGCAGTATTTT. Protein: CASSQELGRGGPNTQYF.

The chain couples TRBV5-4 to TRBJ2-3, with TRBD1 matching 9 bases. This CDR3 comprises 14 residues. The trim removed 10 bases at V and 5 bases at J, leaving 11 bases unmatched. Germline V gene data show CDR1 as SGHNT and CDR2 as YYREEE (reference sequence). The CDR3 DNA reads as TGTGCCTCTACCGGGACAGGGCATCAAGATACGCAGTATTTT. Protein product: CASTGTGHQDTQYF.

The chain is built from TRBV5-4 and TRBJ1-1, with 10 nucleotides matching TRBD1. The V and J ends lost 3 bases and 1 base, in that order; junction bases with no gene match: 6. The length of the CDR3 is 16 residues. The germline CDR1 and CDR2 sequences are SGHNT and YYREEE (reference sequence). The CDR3 DNA is TGTGCCAGCAGCTCCTGGACAGGGGGGGGGAACACTGAAGCTTTCTTT. It is translated as CASSSWTGGGNTEAFF.

The gene calls are TRBV28 and TRBJ1-4, with TRBD1 as a possible D gene (5 bases). V lost 3 bases and J 8 bases, leaving 13 bases between the germline ends. The germline V gene has CDR1 MDHEN and CDR2 SYDVKM. There are 14 residues in the CDR3. The CDR3 is CASSLRRGGEKLFF. For the CDR3, the DNA is TGTGCCAGCAGTTTGCGGAGGGGAGGGGAAAAACTGTTTTTT.

The CDR3 DNA follows: TGTGCCACCTACGGGACAGAGAAAACTAACTATGGCTACACCTTC. Residues: CATYGTEKTNYGYTF. V is TRBV7-6 and J is TRBJ1-2; the match to TRBD1 covers 7 bases. J lost 0 bases, V lost 10 bases, and 11 bases had no gene match. The CDR3 length is 15 residues. Germline V gene sequence: CDR1 SGHVS, CDR2 FNYEAQ.